The rows below give T cell receptor beta chains drawn from one sample of a study of T cell responses to AZD1222 COVID-19 vaccine. Clones were read by immunoSEQ multiplex PCR, and TCRdb kept only the in-frame ones, dropping some. The data contain approximately 130,000 clones, 70% to 85% of them singletons. This specimen consisted of peripheral blood, obtained 28 days after the second AZD1222 dose. The receptor source for this set is an adult who received the AZD1222 COVID-19 vaccine. CDR3s include the opening cysteine and the closing phenylalanine or tryptophan. Each record gives: J gene, D gene, clone size, V gene, CDR3 DNA, CDR3 protein. A D gene is named only where the DNA matches it firmly. Size values are once, few and many counts, or a class for expanded clones, and some rows have none.

J: TRBJ1-1; D: -; size: -; V: TRBV24-1; DNA: TGTGCCACCAGTGATTTGCCTTTTCCGGCAGACGAAATTAGTAGGAACACTGAAGCTTTCTTT; CDR3: CATSDLPFPADEISRNTEAFF
J: TRBJ1-6; D: -; size: few; V: TRBV27; DNA: TGTGCCAGCAGTTATAATGGCGCCTATAATTCACCCCTCCACTTT; CDR3: CASSYNGAYNSPLHF
J: TRBJ1-4; D: -; size: -; V: TRBV5-1; DNA: TGCGCCAGCAGCTTGGAAAGGGGTGATGAAAAACTGTTTTTT; CDR3: CASSLERGDEKLFF
J: TRBJ2-6; D: -; size: -; V: TRBV12-3/TRBV12-4; DNA: TGTGCCACCAGAAACTCTGGGGCCAACGTCCTGACTTTC; CDR3: CATRNSGANVLTF
J: TRBJ2-5; D: -; size: -; V: TRBV18; DNA: TGTGCCAGCTCACCGAACAGGGAAGAGACCCAGTACTTC; CDR3: CASSPNREETQYF
J: TRBJ1-1; D: TRBD1; size: once; V: TRBV7-2; DNA: TGTGCCAGCAGCTCCGGGACAGGGGTCACTGAAGCTTTCTTT; CDR3: CASSSGTGVTEAFF
J: TRBJ1-1; D: -; size: -; V: TRBV12-5; DNA: TGTGCTAGTCGGAGTGGTTCGAACACTGAAGCTTTCTTT; CDR3: CASRSGSNTEAFF
J: TRBJ2-5; D: -; size: few; V: TRBV6-5; DNA: TGTGCCACCGCGATTCAACCTCAAGAGACCCAGTACTTC; CDR3: CATAIQPQETQYF
J: TRBJ2-2; D: -; size: -; V: TRBV5-6; DNA: TGTGCCAGCAGCCCGGGAGTCGGGAACACCGGGGAGCTGTTTTTT; CDR3: CASSPGVGNTGELFF
J: TRBJ2-1; D: -; size: few; V: TRBV28; DNA: TGTGCCAGCAGTTTATCGGGGGTTTACAATGAGCAGTTCTTC; CDR3: CASSLSGVYNEQFF
J: TRBJ2-1; D: -; size: -; V: TRBV9; DNA: TGTGCCAGCAGCGGGTATTTCAGGGGCCTCTACTCGGATGAGCAGTTCTTC; CDR3: CASSGYFRGLYSDEQFF
J: TRBJ2-7; D: TRBD2; size: -; V: TRBV19; DNA: TGTGCCAGTACCCCGGGGAGGGGAATAACCGCCTACGAGCAGTACTTC; CDR3: CASTPGRGITAYEQYF
J: TRBJ1-2; D: -; size: -; V: TRBV5-5; DNA: TGTGCCAGCAGCTTGGGGACACTGGAGACCTCGGGCTACACCTTC; CDR3: CASSLGTLETSGYTF
J: TRBJ1-2; D: TRBD1; size: many; V: TRBV19; DNA: TGTGCCAGTAGTGTTGACAGGGGGCCGGCTGGCTACACCTTC; CDR3: CASSVDRGPAGYTF
J: TRBJ2-1; D: TRBD2; size: -; V: TRBV4-3; DNA: TGCGCCAGCAGCCAAGAACCTAGCGGGAATGAGCAGTTCTTC; CDR3: CASSQEPSGNEQFF
J: TRBJ2-3; D: TRBD2; size: few; V: TRBV4-1; DNA: TGCGCCAGCAGCCAAGACAGGGAGGGTGCAGATACGCAGTATTTT; CDR3: CASSQDREGADTQYF
J: TRBJ1-1; D: -; size: -; V: TRBV20-1; DNA: TGCAGTGCTAGAGAAGAAGCTTTCTTT; CDR3: CSAREEAFF
J: TRBJ1-5; D: -; size: -; V: TRBV19; DNA: TGTGCCACCCAGGGAGGGGCTAGCAATCAGCCCCAGCATTTT; CDR3: CATQGGASNQPQHF
J: TRBJ2-5; D: TRBD2; size: -; V: TRBV5-4; DNA: TGTGCCAGCAGCTTCGGACTAGCGGGGTACCAAGAGACCCAGTACTTC; CDR3: CASSFGLAGYQETQYF
J: TRBJ1-5; D: -; size: once; V: TRBV19; DNA: TGTGCCAGTACCCCCACGAGAGGGATTAGCAATCAGCCCCAGCATTTT; CDR3: CASTPTRGISNQPQHF
J: TRBJ1-2; D: TRBD1; size: -; V: TRBV5-8; DNA: TGTGCCAGCAGCTTGGCCGAGGCAGGGGGCGCGGTTGGCTACACCTTC; CDR3: CASSLAEAGGAVGYTF
J: TRBJ1-1; D: TRBD1; size: -; V: TRBV18; DNA: TGTGCCAGCACCCCCGGGACAGATAACACTGAAGCTTTCTTT; CDR3: CASTPGTDNTEAFF
J: TRBJ1-6; D: TRBD1; size: -; V: TRBV6-5; DNA: TGTGCCAGTTACCCCGGGACAGGCCTAGGTTCACCCCTCCACTTT; CDR3: CASYPGTGLGSPLHF